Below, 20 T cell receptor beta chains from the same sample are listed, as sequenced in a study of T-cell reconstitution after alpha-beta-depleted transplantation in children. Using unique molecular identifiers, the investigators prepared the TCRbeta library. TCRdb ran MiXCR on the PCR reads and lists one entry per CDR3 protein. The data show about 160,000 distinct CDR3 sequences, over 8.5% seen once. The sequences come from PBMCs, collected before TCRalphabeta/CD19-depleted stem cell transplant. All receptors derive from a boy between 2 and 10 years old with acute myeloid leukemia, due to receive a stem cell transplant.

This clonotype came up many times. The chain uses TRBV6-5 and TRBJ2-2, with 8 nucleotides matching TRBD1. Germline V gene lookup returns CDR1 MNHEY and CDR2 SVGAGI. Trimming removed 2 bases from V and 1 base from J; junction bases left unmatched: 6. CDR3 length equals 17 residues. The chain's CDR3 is CASSYPRQGLNTGELFF. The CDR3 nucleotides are TGTGCCAGCAGTTACCCCCGACAGGGGTTGAACACCGGGGAGCTGTTTTTT.

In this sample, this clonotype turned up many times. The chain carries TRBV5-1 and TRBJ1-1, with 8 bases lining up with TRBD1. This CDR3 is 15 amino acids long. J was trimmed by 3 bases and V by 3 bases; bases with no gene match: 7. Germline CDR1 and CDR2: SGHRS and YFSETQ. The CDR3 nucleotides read TGCGCCAGCAGCTCGGGGCTGACAGGGGACACTGAAGCTTTCTTT. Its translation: CASSSGLTGDTEAFF. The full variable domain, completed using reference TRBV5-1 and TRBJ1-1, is KAGVTQTPRYLIKTRGQQVTLSCSPISGHRSVSWYQQTPGQGLQFLFEYFSETQRNKGNFPGRFSGRQFSNSRSEMNVSTLELGDSALYLCASSSGLTGDTEAFFGQGTRLTVV.

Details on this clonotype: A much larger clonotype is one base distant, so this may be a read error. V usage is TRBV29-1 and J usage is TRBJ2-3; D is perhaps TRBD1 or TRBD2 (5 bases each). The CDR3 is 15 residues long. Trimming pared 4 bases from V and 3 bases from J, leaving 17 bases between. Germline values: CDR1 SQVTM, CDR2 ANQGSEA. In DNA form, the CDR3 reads TGCAGCGTTGGGAGTTGGGGGAGAGGGACAGATACGCAGTATTTT. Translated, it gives CSVGSWGRGTDTQYF.

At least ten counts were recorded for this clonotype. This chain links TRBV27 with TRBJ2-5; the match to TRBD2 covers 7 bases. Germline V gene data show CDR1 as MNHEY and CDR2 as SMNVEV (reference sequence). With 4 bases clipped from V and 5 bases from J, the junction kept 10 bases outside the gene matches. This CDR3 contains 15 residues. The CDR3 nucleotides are TGTGCCAGCAGTTCTCTAGCGGATGGGGTGGAGACCCAGTACTTC. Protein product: CASSSLADGVETQYF.

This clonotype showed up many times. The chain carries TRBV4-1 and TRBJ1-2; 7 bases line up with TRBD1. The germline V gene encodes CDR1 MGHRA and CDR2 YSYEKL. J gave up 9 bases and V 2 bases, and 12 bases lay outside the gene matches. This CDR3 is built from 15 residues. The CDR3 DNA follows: TGCGCCAGCAGCCAACCTGGACAGGAGATCGCTAGCTACACCTTC. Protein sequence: CASSQPGQEIASYTF.

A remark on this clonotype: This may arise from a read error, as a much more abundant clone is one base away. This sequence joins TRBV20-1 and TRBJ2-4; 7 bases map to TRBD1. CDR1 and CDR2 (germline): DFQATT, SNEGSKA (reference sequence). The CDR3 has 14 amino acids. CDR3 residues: CSSSKRGLKNIQYF. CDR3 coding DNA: TGCAGTTCTAGTAAGAGGGGGCTCAAAAACATTCAGTACTTC.

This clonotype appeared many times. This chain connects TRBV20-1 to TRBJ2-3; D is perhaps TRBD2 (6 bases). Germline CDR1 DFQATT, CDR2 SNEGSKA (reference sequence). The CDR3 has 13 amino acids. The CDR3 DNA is TGCAGCCCTTTGGGGGGACGGGCAGATACGCAGTATTTT. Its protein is CSPLGGRADTQYF.

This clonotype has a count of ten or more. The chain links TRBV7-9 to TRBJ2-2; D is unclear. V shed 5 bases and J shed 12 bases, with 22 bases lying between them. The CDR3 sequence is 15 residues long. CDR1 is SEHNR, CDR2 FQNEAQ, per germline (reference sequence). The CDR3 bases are TGTGCCAGCAGCAATCAAGGCCTTGCTGCCCGGAAGCTGTTTTTT. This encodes CASSNQGLAARKLFF.

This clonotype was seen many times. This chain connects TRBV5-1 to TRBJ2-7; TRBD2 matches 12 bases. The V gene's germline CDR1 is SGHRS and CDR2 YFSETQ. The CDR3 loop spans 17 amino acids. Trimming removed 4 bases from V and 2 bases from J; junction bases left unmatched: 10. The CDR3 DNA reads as TGCGCCAGCAGCGCCCAGACTAGCGGGAGAAGTACCTACGAGCAGTACTTC. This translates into CASSAQTSGRSTYEQYF.

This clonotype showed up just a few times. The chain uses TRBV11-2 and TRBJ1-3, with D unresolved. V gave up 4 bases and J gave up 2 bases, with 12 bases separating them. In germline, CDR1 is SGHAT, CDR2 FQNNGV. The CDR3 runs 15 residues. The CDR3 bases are TGTGCCAGCAGCTCCTTAGGGTCCACTGGAAACACCATATATTTT. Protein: CASSSLGSTGNTIYF.

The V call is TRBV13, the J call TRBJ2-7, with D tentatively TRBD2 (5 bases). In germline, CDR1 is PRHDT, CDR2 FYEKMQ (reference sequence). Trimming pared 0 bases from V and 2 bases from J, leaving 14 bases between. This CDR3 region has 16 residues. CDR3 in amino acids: CASSLGARGLTYEQYV. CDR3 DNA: TGTGCCAGCAGCTTAGGAGCGCGAGGGCTCACCTACGAGCAGTACGTC.

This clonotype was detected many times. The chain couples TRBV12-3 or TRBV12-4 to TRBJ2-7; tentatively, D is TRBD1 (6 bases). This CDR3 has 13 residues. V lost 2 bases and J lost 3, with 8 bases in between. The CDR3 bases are TGTGCCAGCAGTTTATCACAGGGCTACGAGCAGTACTTC. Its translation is CASSLSQGYEQYF.

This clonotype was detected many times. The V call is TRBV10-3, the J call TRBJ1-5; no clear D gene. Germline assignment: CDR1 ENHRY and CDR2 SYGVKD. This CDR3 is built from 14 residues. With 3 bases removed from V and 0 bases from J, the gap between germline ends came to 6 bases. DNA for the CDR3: TGTGCCATCAGTGACAGCTATAGCAATCAGCCCCAGCATTTT. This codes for CAISDSYSNQPQHF.

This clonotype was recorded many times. CDR3 in DNA: TGTGCCAGCAGCTTAGTACTAGATCTTAACGATGAGCAGTTCTTC. Translated: CASSLVLDLNDEQFF. The chain is built from TRBV7-9 and TRBJ2-1, with D perhaps matching TRBD2 (5 bases). Germline V gene lookup returns CDR1 SEHNR and CDR2 FQNEAQ (reference sequence). V was clipped by 1 base and J by 8 bases, with 15 bases between them. The length of the CDR3 is 15 residues. Full variable domain (rest looked up from reference TRBV7-9 and TRBJ2-1): DTGVSQNPRHKITKRGQNVTFRCDPISEHNRLYWYRQTLGQGPEFLTYFQNEAQLEKSRLLSDRFSAERPKGSFSTLEIQRTEQGDSAMYLCASSLVLDLNDEQFFGPGTRLTVL.

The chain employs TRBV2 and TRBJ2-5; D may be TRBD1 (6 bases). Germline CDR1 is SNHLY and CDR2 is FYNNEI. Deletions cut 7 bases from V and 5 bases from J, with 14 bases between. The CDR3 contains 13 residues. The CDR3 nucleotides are TGTGCCAGCATCGAACAGGGCTTCGAGACCCAGTACTTC. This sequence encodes CASIEQGFETQYF.

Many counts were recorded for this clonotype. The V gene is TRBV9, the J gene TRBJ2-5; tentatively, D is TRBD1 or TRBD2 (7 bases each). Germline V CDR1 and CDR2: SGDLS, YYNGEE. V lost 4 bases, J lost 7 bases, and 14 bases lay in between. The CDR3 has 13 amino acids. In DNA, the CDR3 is TGTGCCAGCAGCATGACAGGGAGGGCGACCCAGTACTTC. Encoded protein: CASSMTGRATQYF.

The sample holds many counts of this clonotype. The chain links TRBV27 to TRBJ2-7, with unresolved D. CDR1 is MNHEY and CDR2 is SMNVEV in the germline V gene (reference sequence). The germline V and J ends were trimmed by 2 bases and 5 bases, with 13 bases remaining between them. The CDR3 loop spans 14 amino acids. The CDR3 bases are TGTGCCAGCAGTTTACGATATAGATCCGACGAGCAGTACTTC. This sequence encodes CASSLRYRSDEQYF.

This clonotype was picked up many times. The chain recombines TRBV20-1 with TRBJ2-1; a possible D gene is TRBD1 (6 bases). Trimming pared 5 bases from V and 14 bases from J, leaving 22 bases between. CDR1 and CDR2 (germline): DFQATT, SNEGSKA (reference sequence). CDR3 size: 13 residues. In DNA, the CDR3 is TGCAGTGCTCTCTTCTCAAGGGACATCGGAGAGTTCTTC. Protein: CSALFSRDIGEFF.

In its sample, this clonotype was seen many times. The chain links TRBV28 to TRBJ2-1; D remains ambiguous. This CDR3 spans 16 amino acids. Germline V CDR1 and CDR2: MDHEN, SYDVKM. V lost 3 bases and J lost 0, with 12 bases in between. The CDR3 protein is CASSFSYLSSYNEQFF. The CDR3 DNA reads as TGTGCCAGCAGTTTCTCTTACCTAAGCTCCTACAATGAGCAGTTCTTC.

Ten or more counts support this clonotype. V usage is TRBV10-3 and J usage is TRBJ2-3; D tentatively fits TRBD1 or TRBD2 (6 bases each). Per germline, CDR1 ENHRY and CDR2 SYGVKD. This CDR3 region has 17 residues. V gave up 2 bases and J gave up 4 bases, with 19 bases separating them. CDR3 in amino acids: CAISEHGGQGMADTQYF. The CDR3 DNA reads TGTGCCATCAGTGAGCATGGGGGGCAGGGGATGGCAGATACGCAGTATTTT.